The clone carrying this T cell receptor beta chain was observed a single time. These data originate in a study of blood T cell repertoires in COVID-19. Profiling relied on immunoSEQ multiplex PCR, and the TCRdb table lists in-frame clones only, not all of them. The table lists 50,000 or so clones, 82% of them singletons, with roughly 10% in the top ten. In germline, CDR1 is SGHTA, CDR2 FQGNSA. The CDR3 length is 13 residues. Trimming pared 7 bases from V and 7 bases from J, leaving 14 bases between. The sample was peripheral blood. The receptor was derived from an older man with COVID-19, enrolled during active disease. The chain links TRBV7-2 to TRBJ1-5; D perhaps matches TRBD1 (6 bases). The CDR3 protein is CASTSQGSQPQHF. The DNA for the CDR3 is TGTGCCAGCACCTCACAGGGAAGCCAGCCCCAGCATTTT.